The clone carrying this T cell receptor (beta chain) has just one count. The data belong to a study of blood T cell repertoires in COVID-19. Overall study: Specimens from acute and convalescent COVID-19 originated in the United States, Italy and Spain. Sources were T cells, B-cell-depleted T cells, or PBMCs; the material itself was cDNA or gDNA.

Authors' processing steps: Researchers report that nucleated cell counts were estimated from reference gene primer amplification. Data came from immunoSEQ multiplex PCR; TCRdb stores just in-frame clones and leaves some out. The V and J calls and clone size were taken over from that table, and D and trimming were inferred from the DNA. The repertoire holds over 250,000 clones, with about nine tenths as singletons. There are 14 residues in the CDR3. Germline CDR1 is MNHEY and CDR2 is SVGEGT. Trimming cost V 0 bases and J 4 bases, with 7 bases left between them. The clonotype comes from a woman aged 55 to 70 with acute or convalescent COVID-19. Sequencing was done on a sample of peripheral blood. The V gene is TRBV6-2 or TRBV6-3, the J gene TRBJ1-5; D call uncertain. The CDR3 is CASSYSSTNQPQHF. DNA for the CDR3: TGTGCCAGCAGTTACTCCAGTACAAATCAGCCCCAGCATTTT.